The 26 T cell receptor beta chains given below trace back to one sample, sequenced in a study of human T cells and chemical hapten exposure. Time point noted: patch test 3, about 24 weeks after DPC sensitization. Treatment in this sample: therapeutic diphenylcyclopropenone sensitization with weekly scalp DPC. A single record per CDR3 protein comes from TCRdb applying MiXCR to the RACE reads. The sample has about 84,000 distinct CDR3 sequences; 10% to 14% are singletons. Sequencing was performed on whole blood, taken in connection with sensitization to the hapten diphenylcyclopropenone (DPC). The receptors were sampled from a woman aged 50 to 65 with alopecia areata. Some clones in this sample may be carry-over from other donors' samples.

In its sample, this clonotype was seen a few times. The V gene is TRBV14, the J gene TRBJ2-5; the match to TRBD2 covers 14 bases. The CDR3 length is 16 residues. Germline values: CDR1 SGHDN, CDR2 FVKESK. V lost 3 bases and J lost 4; bases outside the gene matches: 4. CDR3 protein: CASSHGGLAGVETQYF. The CDR3 DNA reads TGTGCCAGCAGCCACGGGGGACTAGCGGGAGTAGAGACCCAGTACTTC.

V is TRBV20-1 and J is TRBJ2-7; D possibly corresponds to TRBD1 (6 bases). The length of the CDR3 is 12 residues. Germline V gene sequence: CDR1 DFQATT, CDR2 SNEGSKA (reference sequence). V gave up 5 bases and J gave up 1 base, with 9 bases separating them. The CDR3 nucleotides read TGCAGTGCTGAGGACAGTTCCTACGAGCAGTACTTC. Translating gives CSAEDSSYEQYF.

J is TRBJ1-2 and V is TRBV11-2, with 10 bases aligning to TRBD1. CDR1 is SGHAT and CDR2 is FQNNGV in the germline V gene. The CDR3 loop spans 14 amino acids. V was clipped by 5 bases and J by 6 bases; unmatched bases: 6. CDR3 nucleotides: TGTGCCAGCAGCCAGAGACAGGGGGCGGATGGCTACACCTTC. It encodes CASSQRQGADGYTF.

The sample holds many counts of this clonotype. J is TRBJ1-2 and V is TRBV25-1; unclear D gene. Trimming took off 5 bases at V and 5 bases at J, with 6 bases between the two ends. Germline V lookup: CDR1 MGHDK, CDR2 SYGVNS. The CDR3 is 11 residues long. CDR3 protein: CASSSLYGYTF. CDR3 nucleotides: TGTGCCAGCAGTTCCCTTTATGGCTACACCTTC.

This clonotype was detected only a few times. V usage is TRBV12-3 or TRBV12-4 and J usage is TRBJ1-5; no clear D. Trimming stripped 0 bases from V and 7 bases from J, with 13 bases between. The CDR3 contains 15 residues. The CDR3 nucleotides are TGTGCCAGCAGTTTAGCTGGTTCATTCGGCCAGCCCCAGCATTTT. Its protein product is CASSLAGSFGQPQHF.

The V and J genes are TRBV5-1 and TRBJ2-1, with 9 bases identical to TRBD2. The CDR3 covers 18 residues. V was clipped by 1 base and J by 1 base; unmatched bases: 9. In germline, CDR1 is SGHRS, CDR2 YFSETQ. The CDR3: CASSLTSGSGVSYNEQFF. The CDR3 nucleotides are TGCGCCAGCAGCTTGACTAGCGGGTCGGGCGTGTCCTACAATGAGCAGTTCTTC.

In nucleotides, the CDR3 is TGCAGTGCTCCCCCGGGGGTGGGCTCCAAAAACATTCAGTACTTC. The encoded protein is CSAPPGVGSKNIQYF. The chain carries TRBV20-1 and TRBJ2-4, with a tentative D call TRBD2 (6 bases). In germline, CDR1 is DFQATT, CDR2 SNEGSKA (reference sequence). The CDR3 is made up of 15 amino acids. V shed 5 bases and J shed 2 bases, with 16 bases lying between them.

This clonotype came up many times. The chain employs TRBV20-1 and TRBJ1-2; D call uncertain. V was clipped by 0 bases and J by 4 bases, with 9 bases between them. In germline, CDR1 is DFQATT, CDR2 SNEGSKA (reference sequence). This CDR3 has 13 residues. The CDR3 region is CSARDYSGYGYTF. The CDR3 bases are TGCAGTGCTAGAGATTACTCTGGCTATGGCTACACCTTC.

This clonotype was detected ten times or more. The chain has TRBV18 and TRBJ1-5; no clear D. The CDR3 is 17 amino acids. Germline CDR1 KGHSH, CDR2 LQKENI. V shed 1 base and J shed 0 bases, with 13 bases lying between them. Here the CDR3 reads CASSPLPPADSNQPQHF. CDR3 in DNA: TGTGCCAGCTCACCACTCCCCCCCGCGGATAGCAATCAGCCCCAGCATTTT.

This chain links TRBV28 with TRBJ2-1, with TRBD1 matching over 10 bases. Trimming at V came to 5 bases and at J to 5 bases, leaving 6 bases not matched to a gene. The CDR3 spans 15 residues. Germline CDR1 MDHEN, CDR2 SYDVKM. CDR3 coding DNA: TGTGCCAGCAGTCGACAGGGGGCAGAGAACAATGAGCAGTTCTTC. It translates to CASSRQGAENNEQFF.

This clonotype occurred many times. This chain connects TRBV4-1 to TRBJ2-6; D uncertain. In germline, CDR1 is MGHRA, CDR2 YSYEKL. V lost 1 base, J lost 0 bases, and 7 bases lay in between. The CDR3 runs 16 residues. CDR3 protein: CASSQGSSSGANVLTF. The CDR3 DNA sequence: TGCGCCAGCAGCCAAGGATCAAGCTCTGGGGCCAACGTCCTGACTTTC.

This chain connects TRBV7-2 to TRBJ2-3; D uncertain. This CDR3 is 15 amino acids long. Trimming cost V 5 bases and J 0 bases, with 12 bases left between them. Germline loops: CDR1 SGHTA, CDR2 FQGNSA. CDR3 sequence (DNA): TGTGCCAGCAGCCAGCGACACCCCAGCACAGATACGCAGTATTTT. It codes for CASSQRHPSTDTQYF.

This clonotype was counted ten times or more. This chain links TRBV29-1 with TRBJ2-3, with D tentatively TRBD1 (5 bases). Trimming took 7 bases from V and 7 from J, leaving 21 bases between them. Per the germline V gene, CDR1 is SQVTM and CDR2 is ANQGSEA. The CDR3 is made up of 14 amino acids. The CDR3 reads CSAGEGAGWYTQYF. The CDR3, as DNA: TGCAGCGCTGGGGAAGGGGCAGGATGGTATACGCAGTATTTT.

The chain couples TRBV7-6 to TRBJ2-1; D is possibly TRBD2 (5 bases). Germline V gene data show CDR1 as SGHVS and CDR2 as FNYEAQ. The CDR3 spans 12 residues. Trimming pared 5 bases from V and 9 bases from J, leaving 11 bases between. The CDR3 loop is CASSLQRGEQFF. CDR3 bases: TGTGCCAGCAGCCTCCAACGGGGTGAGCAGTTCTTC.

This clonotype was recorded many times. V and J are TRBV20-1 and TRBJ1-2; 11 nucleotides agree with TRBD1. After removal of 5 bases from V and 4 bases from J, the junction contained 6 bases not matched to a gene. Germline V gene sequence: CDR1 DFQATT, CDR2 SNEGSKA (reference sequence). The CDR3 extends over 14 amino acids. Here the CDR3 reads CSASTGTGGYGYTF. As DNA, the CDR3 is TGCAGTGCTTCTACCGGGACAGGGGGCTATGGCTACACCTTC.

This clonotype was recorded at least ten times. The J gene is TRBJ2-2, the V gene TRBV29-1; TRBD2 matches at 12 bases. The CDR3 totals 12 residues. The V and J ends lost 7 bases and 6 bases, in that order; junction bases with no gene match: 0. Germline lookup yields CDR1 SQVTM and CDR2 ANQGSEA. The CDR3 protein is CSGTSGAGELFF. CDR3 nucleotides: TGCAGCGGGACTAGCGGGGCCGGGGAGCTGTTTTTT.

This clonotype was picked up many times. This rearrangement joins TRBV12-3 or TRBV12-4 to TRBJ2-6; D not certain. The CDR3 extends over 14 amino acids. The V end was cut by 5 bases, the J end by 9 bases, with 14 bases between. Here the CDR3 reads CASSISLVGNVLTF. As DNA, the CDR3 is TGTGCCAGCAGTATTAGTCTTGTAGGCAACGTCCTGACTTTC.

This clonotype was recorded many times. The chain is built from TRBV7-2 and TRBJ2-7; 14 positions match TRBD2. The CDR3 runs 14 residues. Germline assignment: CDR1 SGHTA and CDR2 FQGNSA. V dropped 7 bases and J dropped 4; count of bases not matched to a gene: 3. In DNA, the CDR3 is TGTGCCAGCATCCGGACTAGCGGGGGGTACGAGCAGTACTTC. As protein: CASIRTSGGYEQYF.

Only a few counts were recorded for this clonotype. This rearrangement joins TRBV6-6 to TRBJ2-2, with D maybe TRBD1 (6 bases). The CDR3 is made up of 16 amino acids. Trimming pared 2 bases from V and 4 bases from J, leaving 14 bases between. Looked up from germline, CDR1 is MNHNY and CDR2 is SVGAGI (reference sequence). The CDR3 region has the DNA TGTGCCAGCAGTTACCTTTCAGTACAGGGCACCGGGGAGCTGTTTTTT. Its protein product is CASSYLSVQGTGELFF.

This clonotype was recorded at least ten times. The gene calls are TRBV28 and TRBJ2-7; possible D gene TRBD1, 5 bases. Germline-derived CDR1 and CDR2 are MDHEN and SYDVKM. This CDR3 is 17 amino acids long. The germline V and J ends were trimmed by 2 bases and 2 bases, with 19 bases remaining between them. The DNA for the CDR3 is TGTGCCAGCAGTTTACCCCCTCAGGGTACCTTACCCTACGAGCAGTACTTC. Its protein is CASSLPPQGTLPYEQYF.

Many counts were recorded for this clonotype. V gene TRBV27 combines with J gene TRBJ2-7, with D possibly matching TRBD1 (5 bases). This CDR3 has 14 amino acids. V shed 2 bases and J shed 3 bases, with 11 bases lying between them. CDR1 MNHEY and CDR2 SMNVEV come from the germline V gene (reference sequence). CDR3 loop: CASSLTSRGYEQYF. CDR3 DNA sequence: TGTGCCAGCAGTTTAACGAGTAGGGGCTACGAGCAGTACTTC.

This chain uses TRBV5-6 with TRBJ2-7, with 15 bases fitting TRBD2. The germline gives CDR1 SGHDT, CDR2 YYEEEE. The CDR3 sequence is 16 residues long. V lost 4 bases to trimming and J lost 4 bases; unmatched junction nucleotides: 6. CDR3 amino acids: CASSPGLAGGFYEQYF. The CDR3 bases are TGTGCCAGCAGCCCCGGACTAGCGGGAGGGTTTTACGAGCAGTACTTC.

The chain is built from TRBV4-2 and TRBJ2-3; TRBD2 matches at 7 bases. Germline V lookup: CDR1 LGHNA, CDR2 YNFKEQ. V shed 3 bases, J shed 8 bases, and the junction held 14 bases outside the gene matches. The CDR3 consists of 16 residues. The CDR3 DNA sequence: TGTGCCAGCAGCCAGAAAGGCGGGACGGGGGGAGGTACGCAGTATTTT. This sequence encodes CASSQKGGTGGGTQYF.

The chain links TRBV7-3 to TRBJ2-1, with 13 bases aligning to TRBD2. With 4 bases clipped from V and 6 bases from J, the junction kept 3 bases outside the gene matches. This CDR3 contains 15 residues. CDR1 and CDR2 (germline): SGHTA, FQGTGA. CDR3 amino acids: CASSSRTSGSNEQFF. The CDR3 region has the DNA TGTGCCAGCAGCTCCCGGACTAGCGGGAGCAATGAGCAGTTCTTC.

This clonotype was detected only a few times. The gene calls are TRBV11-2 and TRBJ1-5, with TRBD1 identical over 8 bases. This CDR3 is built from 18 residues. Looked up from germline, CDR1 is SGHAT and CDR2 is FQNNGV. V dropped 0 bases and J dropped 6; count of bases not matched to a gene: 13. The CDR3 sequence: CASSLEPTPGQGSQPQHF. In DNA form, the CDR3 reads TGTGCCAGCAGCTTAGAACCGACCCCTGGACAGGGTAGTCAGCCCCAGCATTTT.

This clonotype was observed many times. The chain uses TRBV10-3 and TRBJ2-7, with 10 positions matching TRBD1. The CDR3 consists of 16 residues. With V trimmed by 3 bases and J by 4 bases, 9 bases remained unmatched. The germline V gene encodes CDR1 ENHRY and CDR2 SYGVKD. CDR3 amino acids: CAISDTGQGVGYEQYF. CDR3 nucleotides: TGTGCCATCAGTGACACCGGACAGGGGGTGGGATACGAGCAGTACTTC.